These T cell receptor beta chains were read from a single sample in a study of cytomegalovirus exposure and HLA in healthy donors. Produced via immunoSEQ multiplex PCR; TCRdb's table is partial and in-frame only. The repertoire holds 150,000 to 200,000 clones, with approximately 80% as singletons. Sequenced: PBMCs. These receptors were taken from a woman aged 45-60 years in good health and CMV-seronegative. Each CDR3 is given without its conserved first and last residue. Clone size appears in some rows only: once, few, many, or a class for an expanded clone.

J gene	clone size	V gene	CDR3 protein
TRBJ1-3	-	TRBV5-4	ASSRPLRGELNTIY
TRBJ2-3	-	TRBV11-2	ASSLGTGFTDTQY
TRBJ2-7	-	TRBV27	ATPGLVTCEQY
TRBJ2-7	-	TRBV19	ASSGADRDGYEQY
TRBJ1-5	-	TRBV19	ASRTQGHSNQPQH
TRBJ2-7	few	TRBV6-6	ASSLMDRGNEQY
TRBJ2-1	-	TRBV5-4	ASSLSGGGYNEQF
TRBJ2-7	-	TRBV6-1	ASSEAGGLAGATYEQY
TRBJ2-2	-	TRBV7-9	ASSLSPNRNTGELF
TRBJ1-1	-	TRBV5-1	ASSLGHTTSEAF
TRBJ1-5	-	TRBV27	ASSFGVDNQPQH
TRBJ2-5	-	TRBV5-6	ASSFGTSEETQY
TRBJ2-5	-	TRBV6-5	ASTPLAGGQETQY
TRBJ2-3	-	TRBV5-1	ASSFGQGFTDTQY
TRBJ1-5	-	TRBV6-5	ASKRDRGYNQPQH
TRBJ1-1	-	TRBV11-2	ASSLTFGGRGTEAF
TRBJ2-7	-	TRBV7-9	ASSLVSQGSQY
TRBJ2-1	-	TRBV28	ASSQLTGDNEQF
TRBJ1-2	-	TRBV19	ASTFLAGDGYT
TRBJ2-7	once	TRBV9	ASSVVSQNEQY
TRBJ1-2	-	TRBV7-9	ASSLPDRGSGYT
TRBJ1-3	-	TRBV30	AWSVLGHRNLDSGNTIY
TRBJ2-1	-	TRBV6-1	ASSSPEGGYNEQF
TRBJ2-7	once	TRBV14	ASSQLRGALQY
TRBJ2-1	few	TRBV4-1	ASSQDSGSSYNEQF
TRBJ2-1	-	TRBV7-3	ASSPVAGRDEQF
TRBJ2-5	-	TRBV28	ASSPLRVEETQY
TRBJ2-7	-	TRBV29-1	SVAGTGASYEQY
TRBJ2-5	-	TRBV7-2	ASSLETSGGGKTQY
TRBJ1-5	-	TRBV6-6	ASSYREAQPQH
TRBJ2-7	-	TRBV2	ASRLATKQY
TRBJ1-1	-	TRBV7-9	ASSLVAGFGTEAF
TRBJ1-1	-	TRBV4-1	ASSHPGYVGAAF
TRBJ1-2	-	TRBV4-2	ASSPGTGDIYGYT
TRBJ2-7	-	TRBV18	ASSPRTGVNYEQY
TRBJ2-3	-	TRBV5-1	ASSKGLVTDTQY
TRBJ2-1	-	TRBV5-1	ASSLGAYNEQF
TRBJ1-4	-	TRBV4-3	ASSQVPSAEKLF
TRBJ2-5	once	TRBV5-4	ASSLFGKETQY
TRBJ2-1	-	TRBV7-9	ASNKGFYNEQF
TRBJ2-7	-	TRBV18	ASSPTQGNEQY
TRBJ2-1	-	TRBV7-2	ASSLEAGGSYNEQF
TRBJ2-5	-	TRBV5-6	ASSLGGGNQETQY
TRBJ2-7	-	TRBV2	ASSPPGGRYEQY
TRBJ1-1	-	TRBV29-1	SVEDPIWGGDYTEAF
TRBJ2-5	-	TRBV4-3	ASSRRGEETQY
TRBJ1-3	-	TRBV5-4	ASSFGLPGNTIY
TRBJ1-2	-	TRBV7-8	ASSFPVGPGPPAGGAFGYT
TRBJ2-5	once	TRBV28	ASSSGSRETQY
TRBJ2-7	-	TRBV5-1	ASSWTGGPISYEQY
TRBJ2-1	-	TRBV4-2	ASSHIQGLSYNEQF
TRBJ1-1	few	TRBV28	ASSLGGNTEAF